These 7 T cell receptor beta chains share one sample of origin, sequenced in a study of identifying expanded T cells in peripheral blood. TCRdb keeps only in-frame clones here, not all; method: immunoSEQ multiplex PCR. The sample holds about 80,000 clones, 70% to 90% seen once. Sequencing was done on a sample of blood. The receptors here all came from a person between 18 and 75 years old in good health.

In this sample, this clone turned up once. This chain uses TRBV30 with TRBJ1-5; 10 nucleotides line up with TRBD1. The CDR3 length is 13 residues. Germline V gives CDR1 GTSNPN, CDR2 SVGIG (reference sequence). V shed 5 bases and J 3 bases; nucleotides not matched to a gene: 1. The CDR3 nucleotides read TGTGCCTGGGGGACAGGGGTCAATCAGCCCCAGCATTTT. Translation: CAWGTGVNQPQHF. The entire variable domain, with the rest obtained from reference TRBV30 and TRBJ1-5, is as follows: SQTIHQWPATLVQPVGSPLSLECTVEGTSNPNLYWYRQAAGRGLQLLFYSVGIGQISSEVPQNLSASRPQDRQFILSSKKLLLSDSGFYLCAWGTGVNQPQHFGDGTRLSIL.

The chain couples TRBV30 to TRBJ2-7, with 7 bases lining up with TRBD1. The V gene end was trimmed by 5 bases and the J gene end by 5 bases; junction bases not matched to a gene: 6. The CDR3 sequence is 12 residues long. Germline lookup yields CDR1 GTSNPN and CDR2 SVGIG (reference sequence). In nucleotides, the CDR3 is TGTGCCTGGGACAGGGTTGAAGACGAGCAGTACTTC. Protein product: CAWDRVEDEQYF.

The chain employs TRBV5-1 and TRBJ2-5; 15 nucleotides align to TRBD2. The J call may not be correct, given that the DNA end is closer to TRBJ2-7. Germline CDR1 is SGHRS and CDR2 is YFSETQ. The CDR3 spans 16 residues. The CDR3 loop reads CASSLVGTSGRYEQYF. CDR3 DNA: TGCGCCAGCAGCTTGGTAGGGACTAGCGGGAGGTACGAGCAGTACTTC.

The chain uses TRBV19 and TRBJ2-1; D may be TRBD2 (5 bases). V lost 6 bases and J lost 4, with 10 bases in between. Per the germline V gene, CDR1 is LNHDA and CDR2 is SQIVND (reference sequence). This CDR3 comprises 13 residues. The DNA of the CDR3 is TGTGCCAGTAGGGGCGGGCGTTACAATGAGCAGTTCTTC. Its protein product is CASRGGRYNEQFF.

CDR3 in DNA: TGTGCCAGCAGCAAGGGACTAGCCGAGGGTGGTGAGCAGTTCTTC. This gives the protein CASSKGLAEGGEQFF. This chain uses TRBV7-2 with TRBJ2-1; 9 bases line up with TRBD2. Germline CDR1 and CDR2: SGHTA and FQGNSA. The CDR3 is 15 residues long. The J segment lost 9 bases and the V segment lost 5 bases, leaving 11 bases of the junction unmatched.

For the CDR3, the DNA is TGTGCCACCAAGGGGAGGCAGGGGATCACCGGGGAGCTGTTTTTT. It translates to CATKGRQGITGELFF. The chain carries TRBV19 and TRBJ2-2; tentatively, D is TRBD1 or TRBD2 (6 bases each). There are 15 residues in the CDR3. V shed 10 bases and J shed 4 bases, with 19 bases lying between them. The germline CDR1 and CDR2 sequences are LNHDA and SQIVND (reference sequence).

The chain joins TRBV5-6 to TRBJ2-1; TRBD2 might be the D (5 bases). CDR1 is SGHDT and CDR2 is YYEEEE in the germline V gene. V lost 5 bases to trimming and J lost 7 bases, with 19 bases between them. The CDR3 extends over 15 amino acids. CDR3 loop: CASSFTPGEENEQFF. The CDR3 nucleotides read TGTGCCAGCAGTTTTACTCCCGGGGAAGAGAATGAGCAGTTCTTC.